The source of this T cell receptor (beta chain) is a study of lymphopenia after photon versus proton radiotherapy. The germline CDR1 and CDR2 sequences are MNHEY and SMNVEV (reference sequence). The germline V and J ends were trimmed by 2 bases and 3 bases, with 17 bases remaining between them. The CDR3 covers 17 residues. Clones were read by immunoSEQ multiplex PCR, and TCRdb kept only the in-frame ones, dropping some. This table has approximately 40,000 clones, 86% appearing once. Study-wide points: After lymphocyte nadir, photon-treated repertoires showed oligoclonal expansion, especially CD8+ Temra.

As concerns this clone: The target antigen is unknown.

Specimen: peripheral blood, collected from a patient treated with proton-based radiotherapy. The TCR was taken from a woman in her seventies with pancreatic cancer. Some clones in this sample may be carry-over from other donors' samples. V gene TRBV27 combines with J gene TRBJ2-1, with D perhaps TRBD1 (7 bases). The CDR3 nucleotides are TGTGCCAGCAGTTTACGTAGGGGGCGGGATTTCTACAATGAGCAGTTCTTC. Protein product: CASSLRRGRDFYNEQFF.